Each of the 11 T cell receptor beta chains below was sequenced from the same sample in a study of blood T cell repertoires in COVID-19. The protocol was immunoSEQ multiplex PCR, while the TCRdb copy is restricted to in-frame clones and leaves out a portion. The sample has some 160,000 clones; approximately 86% are singletons. Sequencing was carried out using peripheral blood. These receptors were obtained from a woman of 80 years or more with COVID-19, enrolled during active disease.

This chain connects TRBV5-5 to TRBJ1-1, with TRBD1 matching over 8 bases. CDR3 size: 14 residues. V was clipped by 3 bases and J by 6 bases; unmatched bases: 7. The V gene's germline CDR1 is SGHKS and CDR2 YYEKEE (reference sequence). The CDR3 spells CASSSIDRGAEAFF. CDR3 DNA sequence: TGTGCCAGCAGCTCGATCGACAGGGGCGCTGAAGCTTTCTTT.

The chain is built from TRBV5-8 and TRBJ1-5, with no clear D. Per the germline V gene, CDR1 is SGHTS and CDR2 is YDEGEE. This CDR3 is 12 amino acids long. V was pared by 0 bases and J by 8 bases, with 6 bases between. DNA of the CDR3: TGTGCCAGCAGCTTGGCACGGGAGCCCCAGCATTTT. Translation: CASSLAREPQHF. The whole variable domain, remainder taken from reference TRBV5-8 and TRBJ1-5, is EAGVTQSPTHLIKTRGQQATLRCSPISGHTSVYWYQQALGLGLQFLLWYDEGEERNRGNFPPRFSGRQFPNYSSELNVNALELEDSALYLCASSLAREPQHFGDGTRLSIL.

This chain joins TRBV2 and TRBJ2-3, with TRBD2 matching over 11 bases. The CDR3 spans 15 residues. The germline CDR1 and CDR2 sequences are SNHLY and FYNNEI. V gave up 5 bases and J gave up 0 bases; unmatched junction bases: 1. Written as DNA, the CDR3 is TGTGCCAGCAGTTGGACTAGCGGGAGCACAGATACGCAGTATTTT. The encoded protein is CASSWTSGSTDTQYF.

The genes are TRBV6-1 and TRBJ2-1; 8 bases are a match to TRBD2. The CDR3 has 17 amino acids. Germline CDR1 reads MNHNS; CDR2 reads SASEGT. Losses at the gene ends were 2 bases for V and 8 bases for J; bases not matched to a gene: 14. CDR3 amino acids: CASSELVWSGREDEQFF. The CDR3 coding sequence is TGTGCCAGCAGTGAACTTGTCTGGAGCGGGAGAGAGGATGAGCAGTTCTTC.

The chain combines TRBV5-5 with TRBJ1-1; 8 nucleotides line up with TRBD1. J lost 7 bases, V lost 4 bases, and 12 bases had no gene match. Germline V gene data show CDR1 as SGHKS and CDR2 as YYEKEE (reference sequence). CDR3 length: 15 residues. The CDR3 DNA reads as TGTGCCAGCAGCGCACAGGGGGGGATCAAGATTGAAGCTTTCTTT. Its protein product is CASSAQGGIKIEAFF.

The chain recombines TRBV5-8 with TRBJ2-1; 7 nucleotides agree with TRBD2. The CDR3 sequence is 14 residues long. From germline, CDR1 is SGHTS and CDR2 YDEGEE. Trimming at V came to 4 bases and at J to 5 bases, leaving 6 bases not matched to a gene. The CDR3 bases are TGTGCCAGCAGCCCACTGACTAGCAACAATGAGCAGTTCTTC. Encoded protein: CASSPLTSNNEQFF.

The chain is built from TRBV9 and TRBJ1-3; D gene uncertain. Germline V gene data show CDR1 as SGDLS and CDR2 as YYNGEE. The germline V and J ends were trimmed by 3 bases and 0 bases, with 7 bases remaining between them. The CDR3 has 14 amino acids. CDR3 protein: CASSALSSGNTIYF. CDR3 nucleotides: TGTGCCAGCAGCGCCCTGAGCTCTGGAAACACCATATATTTT.

The V call is TRBV6-5, the J call TRBJ2-7; D might be TRBD1 (6 bases). V was clipped by 8 bases and J by 6 bases, with 14 bases between them. The CDR3 length is 12 residues. Germline loops: CDR1 MNHEY, CDR2 SVGAGI. CDR3 sequence (DNA): TGTGCCAGCCGCACGCAGACAGGCGAGCAGTACTTC. Encoded protein: CASRTQTGEQYF.

The V gene is TRBV6-5, the J gene TRBJ1-2, with D tentatively TRBD1 (5 bases). CDR3 length equals 11 residues. The germline V gene has CDR1 MNHEY and CDR2 SVGAGI. Deletions cut 8 bases from V and 8 bases from J, with 12 bases between. Here the CDR3 DNA reads TGTGCCAGCGGCAGGGAAGGCGGCTACACCTTC. This codes for CASGREGGYTF.

V and J are TRBV3-1 (or the pseudogene TRBV3-2) and TRBJ1-1; TRBD1 is a possible D gene (5 bases). Trimming took off 4 bases at V and 4 bases at J, with 13 bases between the two ends. From germline, CDR1 is LGHDT and CDR2 YNNKEL (reference sequence). This CDR3 has 14 amino acids. The CDR3 spells CASSLNGGSTEAFF. In nucleotides, the CDR3 is TGTGCCAGCAGCCTTAACGGGGGAAGCACTGAAGCTTTCTTT.

The gene calls are TRBV28 and TRBJ2-3; 10 bases align to TRBD2. Germline lookup yields CDR1 MDHEN and CDR2 SYDVKM. Trimming removed 7 bases from V and 2 bases from J; junction bases left unmatched: 9. The CDR3 is made up of 16 amino acids. CDR3 protein: CASTPSGRGPTDTQYF. CDR3 bases: TGTGCCAGCACCCCTAGCGGGAGAGGTCCCACAGATACGCAGTATTTT.